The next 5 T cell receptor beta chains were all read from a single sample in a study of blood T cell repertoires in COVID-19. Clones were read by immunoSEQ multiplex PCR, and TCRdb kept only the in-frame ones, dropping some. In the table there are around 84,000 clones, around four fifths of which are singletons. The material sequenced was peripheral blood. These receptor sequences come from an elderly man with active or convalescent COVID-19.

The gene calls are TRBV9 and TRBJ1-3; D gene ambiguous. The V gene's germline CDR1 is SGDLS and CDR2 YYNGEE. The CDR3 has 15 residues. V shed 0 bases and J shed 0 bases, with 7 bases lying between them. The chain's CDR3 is CASSVVPGSGNTIYF. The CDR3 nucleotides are TGTGCCAGCAGCGTAGTTCCGGGCTCTGGAAACACCATATATTTT. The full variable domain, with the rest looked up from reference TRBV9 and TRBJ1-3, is DSGVTQTPKHLITATGQRVTLRCSPRSGDLSVYWYQQSLDQGLQFLIQYYNGEERAKGNILERFSAQQFPDLHSELNLSSLELGDSALYFCASSVVPGSGNTIYFGEGSWLTVV.

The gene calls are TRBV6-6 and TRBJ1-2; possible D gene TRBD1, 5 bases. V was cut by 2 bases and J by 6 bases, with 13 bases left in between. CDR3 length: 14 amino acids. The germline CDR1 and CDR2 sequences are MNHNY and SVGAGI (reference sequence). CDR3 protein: CASSYLDSRHGYTF. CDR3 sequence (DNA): TGTGCCAGCAGTTACCTTGACAGCAGGCATGGCTACACCTTC.

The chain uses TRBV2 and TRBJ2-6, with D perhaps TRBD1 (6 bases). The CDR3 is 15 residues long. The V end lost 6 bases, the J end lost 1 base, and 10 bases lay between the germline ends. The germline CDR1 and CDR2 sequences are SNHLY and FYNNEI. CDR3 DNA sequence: TGTGCCAGCAGGACGAGGGGGTCTGGGGCCAACGTCCTGACTTTC. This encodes CASRTRGSGANVLTF. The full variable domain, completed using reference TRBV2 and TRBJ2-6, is EPEVTQTPSHQVTQMGQEVILRCVPISNHLYFYWYRQILGQKVEFLVSFYNNEISEKSEIFDDQFSVERPDGSNFTLKIRSTKLEDSAMYFCASRTRGSGANVLTFGAGSRLTVL.

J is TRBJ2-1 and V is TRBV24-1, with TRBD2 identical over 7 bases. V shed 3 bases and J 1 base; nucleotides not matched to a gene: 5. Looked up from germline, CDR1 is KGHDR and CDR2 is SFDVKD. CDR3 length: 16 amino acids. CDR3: CATSDVSGTSYNEQFF. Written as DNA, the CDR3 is TGTGCCACCAGTGATGTCAGCGGGACGTCCTACAATGAGCAGTTCTTC.

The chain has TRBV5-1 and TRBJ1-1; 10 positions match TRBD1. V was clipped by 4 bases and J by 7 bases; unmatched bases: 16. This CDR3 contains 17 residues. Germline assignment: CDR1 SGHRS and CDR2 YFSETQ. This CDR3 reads CASSPGGGTGAVGEAFF. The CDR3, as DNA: TGCGCCAGCAGCCCGGGAGGCGGGACAGGGGCAGTGGGTGAAGCTTTCTTT.